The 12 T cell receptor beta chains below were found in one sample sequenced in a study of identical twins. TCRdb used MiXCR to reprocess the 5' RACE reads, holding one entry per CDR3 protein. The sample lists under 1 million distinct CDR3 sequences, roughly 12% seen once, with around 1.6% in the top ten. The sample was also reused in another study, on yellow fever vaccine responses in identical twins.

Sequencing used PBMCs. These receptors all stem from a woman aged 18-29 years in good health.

The CDR3 DNA follows: TGTGCCAGCAGCCCTGGGGGCAGATCCGGAAAACTGTTTTTT. Protein product: CASSPGGRSGKLFF. J is TRBJ1-4 and V is TRBV7-9, with D possibly matching TRBD1 (6 bases). CDR3 size: 14 residues. Germline CDR1 and CDR2: SEHNR and FQNEAQ (reference sequence). V lost 5 bases and J lost 10, with 17 bases in between.

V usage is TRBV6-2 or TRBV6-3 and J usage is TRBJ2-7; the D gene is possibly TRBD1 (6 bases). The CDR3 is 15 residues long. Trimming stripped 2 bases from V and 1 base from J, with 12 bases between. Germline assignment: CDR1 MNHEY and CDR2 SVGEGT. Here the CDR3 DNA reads TGTGCCAGCAGTTACGGGGGCCTCAAATCCTACGAGCAGTACTTC. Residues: CASSYGGLKSYEQYF.

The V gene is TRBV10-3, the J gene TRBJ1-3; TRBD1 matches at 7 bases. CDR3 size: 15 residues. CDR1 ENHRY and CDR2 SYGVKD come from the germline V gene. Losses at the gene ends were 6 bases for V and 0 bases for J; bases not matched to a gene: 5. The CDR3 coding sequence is TGTGCCATCAGCCTTGCAGGGGGCTCTGGAAACACCATATATTTT. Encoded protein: CAISLAGGSGNTIYF.

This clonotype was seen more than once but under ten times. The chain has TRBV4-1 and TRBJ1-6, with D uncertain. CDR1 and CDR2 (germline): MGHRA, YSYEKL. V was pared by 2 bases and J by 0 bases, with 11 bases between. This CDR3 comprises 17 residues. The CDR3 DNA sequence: TGCGCCAGCAGCCAAATCGGGAGGAGCTCCTATAATTCACCCCTCCACTTT. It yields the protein CASSQIGRSSYNSPLHF.

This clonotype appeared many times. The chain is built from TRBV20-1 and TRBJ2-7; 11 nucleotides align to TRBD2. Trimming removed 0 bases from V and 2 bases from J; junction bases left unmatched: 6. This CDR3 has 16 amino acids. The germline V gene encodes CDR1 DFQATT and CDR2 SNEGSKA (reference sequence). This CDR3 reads CSARDLTSGATYEQYF. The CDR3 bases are TGCAGTGCTAGAGATCTGACTAGCGGGGCCACCTACGAGCAGTACTTC.

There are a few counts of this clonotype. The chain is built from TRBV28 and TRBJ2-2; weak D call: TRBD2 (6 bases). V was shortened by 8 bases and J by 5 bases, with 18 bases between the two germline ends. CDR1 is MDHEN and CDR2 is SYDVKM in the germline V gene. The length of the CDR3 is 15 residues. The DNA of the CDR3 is TGTGCCAGCTACCCCGGGACTCTAGGGACCGGGGAGCTGTTTTTT. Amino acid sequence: CASYPGTLGTGELFF.

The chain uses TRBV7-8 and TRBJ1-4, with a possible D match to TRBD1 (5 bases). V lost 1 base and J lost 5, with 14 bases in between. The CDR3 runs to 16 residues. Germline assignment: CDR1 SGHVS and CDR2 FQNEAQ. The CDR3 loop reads CASSLDRDGSNEKLFF. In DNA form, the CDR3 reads TGTGCCAGCAGCTTAGATCGGGACGGCAGCAATGAAAAACTGTTTTTT.

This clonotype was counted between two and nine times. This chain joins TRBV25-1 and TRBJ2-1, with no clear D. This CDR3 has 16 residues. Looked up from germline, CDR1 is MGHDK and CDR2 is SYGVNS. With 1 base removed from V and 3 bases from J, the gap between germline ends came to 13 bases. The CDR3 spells CASSESPVMNYNEQFF. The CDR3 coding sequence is TGTGCCAGCAGTGAATCCCCGGTCATGAACTACAATGAGCAGTTCTTC. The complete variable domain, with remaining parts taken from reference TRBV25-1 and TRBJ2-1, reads EADIYQTPRYLVIGTGKKITLECSQTMGHDKMYWYQQDPGMELHLIHYSYGVNSTEKGDLSSESTVSRIRTEHFPLTLESARPSHTSQYLCASSESPVMNYNEQFFGPGTRLTVL.

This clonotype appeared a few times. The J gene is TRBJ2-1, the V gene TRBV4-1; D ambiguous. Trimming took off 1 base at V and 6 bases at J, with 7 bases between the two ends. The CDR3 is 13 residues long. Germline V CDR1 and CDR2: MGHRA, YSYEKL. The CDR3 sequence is CASSQGWANEQFF. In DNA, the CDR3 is TGCGCCAGCAGCCAAGGTTGGGCCAATGAGCAGTTCTTC.

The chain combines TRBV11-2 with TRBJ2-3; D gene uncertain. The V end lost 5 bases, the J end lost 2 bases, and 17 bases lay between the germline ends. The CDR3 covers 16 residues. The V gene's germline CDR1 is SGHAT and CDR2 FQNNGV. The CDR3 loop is CASSLGATPSTDTQYF. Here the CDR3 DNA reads TGTGCCAGCAGCCTCGGCGCTACGCCATCCACAGATACGCAGTATTTT.

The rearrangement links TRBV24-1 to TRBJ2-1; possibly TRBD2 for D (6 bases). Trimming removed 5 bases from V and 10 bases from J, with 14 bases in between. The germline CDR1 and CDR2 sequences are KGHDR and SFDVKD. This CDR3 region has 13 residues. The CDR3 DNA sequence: TGTGCCACCAGTGTAGGAGGGGTAGGGGAGCAGTTCTTC. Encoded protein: CATSVGGVGEQFF.

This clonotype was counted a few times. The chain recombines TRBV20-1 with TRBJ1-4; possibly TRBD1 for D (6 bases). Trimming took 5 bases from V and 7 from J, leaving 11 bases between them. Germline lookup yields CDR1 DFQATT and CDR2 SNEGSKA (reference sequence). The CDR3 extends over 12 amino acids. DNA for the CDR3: TGCAGTGCTTACAGGGTGACTGAAAAACTGTTTTTT. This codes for CSAYRVTEKLFF.